The next 20 T cell receptor beta chains were all read from a single sample in a study of T cell changes during pregnancy in multiple sclerosis. Measured with immunoSEQ multiplex PCR; TCRdb has only the in-frame clones, and not every one. Among around 56,000 clones listed, approximately 90% were seen once. The starting material was CD4+ T cells from peripheral blood mononuclear cells, obtained in the third trimester of pregnancy. These receptors were collected from a female donor with multiple sclerosis, enrolled in a pregnancy study.

The chain carries TRBV19 and TRBJ2-1, with 7 bases identical to TRBD2. After removal of 3 bases from V and 6 bases from J, the junction contained 8 bases not matched to a gene. Germline V gene lookup returns CDR1 LNHDA and CDR2 SQIVND (reference sequence). The CDR3 contains 15 residues. The CDR3 loop reads CASSIDGGDFNEQFF. The CDR3 DNA reads as TGTGCCAGTAGTATCGATGGGGGGGATTTCAATGAGCAGTTCTTC.

V is TRBV6-5 and J is TRBJ2-7, with 8 bases lining up with TRBD1. This CDR3 region has 16 residues. V lost 3 bases to trimming and J lost 3 bases; unmatched junction nucleotides: 10. From germline, CDR1 is MNHEY and CDR2 SVGAGI. CDR3 loop: CASSYGTGIGFYEQYF. For the CDR3, the DNA is TGTGCCAGCAGTTATGGGACAGGAATCGGTTTCTACGAGCAGTACTTC.

The chain joins TRBV10-3 to TRBJ2-5; no firm D call. V gave up 0 bases and J gave up 5 bases, with 4 bases separating them. The CDR3 loop spans 12 amino acids. Germline V CDR1 and CDR2: ENHRY, SYGVKD. The CDR3 DNA follows: TGTGCCATCAGTGAGTCTAGCGAGACCCAGTACTTC. Protein: CAISESSETQYF.

This chain connects TRBV30 to TRBJ2-7; 7 positions agree with TRBD2. Germline V gene sequence: CDR1 GTSNPN, CDR2 SVGIG (reference sequence). J was trimmed by 6 bases and V by 4 bases; bases with no gene match: 9. This CDR3 region has 13 residues. This CDR3 is CAWNGWGGGEQYF. CDR3 coding DNA: TGTGCCTGGAATGGTTGGGGGGGAGGCGAGCAGTACTTC.

The chain couples TRBV29-1 to TRBJ1-4, with TRBD1 matching 8 bases. The CDR3 has 13 residues. Germline V lookup: CDR1 SQVTM, CDR2 ANQGSEA. With 5 bases clipped from V and 8 bases from J, the junction kept 7 bases outside the gene matches. CDR3: CSVRGRGREKLFF. The CDR3, as DNA: TGCAGCGTTCGGGGCAGGGGGCGGGAAAAACTGTTTTTT.

V usage is TRBV2 and J usage is TRBJ2-5; 10 bases are shared with TRBD2. CDR3 length: 17 residues. With 3 bases clipped from V and 0 bases from J, the junction kept 7 bases outside the gene matches. Germline assignment: CDR1 SNHLY and CDR2 FYNNEI. For the CDR3, the DNA is TGTGCCAGCAGTGAGGGTAGCGGGGGGTTGTACCAAGAGACCCAGTACTTC. Amino acids: CASSEGSGGLYQETQYF.

The genes are TRBV7-9 and TRBJ2-1; perhaps TRBD1 as D (6 bases). The germline gives CDR1 SEHNR, CDR2 FQNEAQ (reference sequence). The CDR3 spans 16 residues. Trimming removed 1 base at V and 5 bases at J, with 15 bases between. The CDR3 reads CASSLVRGGRDNEQFF. In nucleotides, the CDR3 is TGTGCCAGCAGCTTAGTCAGGGGCGGGCGCGACAATGAGCAGTTCTTC.

V gene TRBV5-8 combines with J gene TRBJ1-2, with D maybe TRBD1 (5 bases). With 2 bases removed from V and 7 bases from J, the gap between germline ends came to 18 bases. Germline V gene lookup returns CDR1 SGHTS and CDR2 YDEGEE. CDR3 length: 15 amino acids. CDR3 loop: CASSFTTGALGGYTF. CDR3 sequence (DNA): TGTGCCAGCAGCTTTACTACAGGAGCCCTGGGTGGCTACACCTTC.

The chain links TRBV6-5 to TRBJ1-5; D might be TRBD1 (6 bases). CDR3 length: 13 amino acids. V was cut by 5 bases and J by 9 bases, with 14 bases left in between. CDR1 is MNHEY, CDR2 SVGAGI, per germline. This chain's CDR3 is CASSPQGKGPQHF. Written as DNA, the CDR3 is TGTGCCAGCAGTCCCCAGGGGAAGGGGCCCCAGCATTTT.

The chain uses TRBV7-2 and TRBJ2-5; 9 bases match TRBD2. This CDR3 is built from 16 residues. The ends lost 0 bases at V and 4 bases at J; junction bases unmatched: 6. The germline V gene has CDR1 SGHTA and CDR2 FQGNSA. As DNA, the CDR3 is TGTGCCAGCAGCTTAGCCCCCCGCGGGGGGGCAGAGACCCAGTACTTC. Amino acids: CASSLAPRGGAETQYF.

This rearrangement joins TRBV30 to TRBJ1-2, with TRBD1 matching over 9 bases. Losses at the gene ends were 1 base for V and 4 bases for J; bases not matched to a gene: 7. This CDR3 has 15 amino acids. In germline, CDR1 is GTSNPN, CDR2 SVGIG (reference sequence). The CDR3 reads CAWSAGQGLSYGYTF. The CDR3, as DNA: TGTGCCTGGAGTGCGGGACAGGGATTAAGCTATGGCTACACCTTC.

V usage is TRBV30 and J usage is TRBJ1-1; TRBD1 matches 10 bases. V was pared by 5 bases and J by 8 bases, with 11 bases of the junction left unmatched. Germline loops: CDR1 GTSNPN, CDR2 SVGIG (reference sequence). CDR3 size: 14 residues. This CDR3 is CAWVRRQGATEAFF. CDR3 bases: TGTGCCTGGGTAAGACGACAGGGGGCGACCGAAGCTTTCTTT.

The chain has TRBV10-1 and TRBJ2-7; TRBD1 might be the D (6 bases). The CDR3 is 13 residues long. The germline CDR1 and CDR2 sequences are WNHNN and SYGVQD (reference sequence). Between the trimmed V and J ends, which lost 9 bases and 4 bases, there was a span of 16 bases. The CDR3 sequence: CASSPQGTYEQYF. In DNA, the CDR3 is TGCGCCAGTTCTCCACAGGGAACTTACGAGCAGTACTTC.

This clone was detected only a few times. The chain is built from TRBV7-9 and TRBJ2-7; 7 bases line up with TRBD1. The CDR3 extends over 14 amino acids. Germline CDR1 SEHNR, CDR2 FQNEAQ (reference sequence). Trimming at V came to 5 bases and at J to 2 bases, leaving 6 bases not matched to a gene. The CDR3 reads CASSPRDSAYEQYF. CDR3 nucleotides: TGTGCCAGCAGCCCAAGGGACAGTGCCTACGAGCAGTACTTC.

J is TRBJ1-2 and V is TRBV6-5, with 9 bases aligning to TRBD1. Trimming cost V 6 bases and J 8 bases; bases outside gene matches: 7. In germline, CDR1 is MNHEY, CDR2 SVGAGI. CDR3 length: 13 amino acids. The CDR3 region is CASSEQGAQGYTF. In DNA form, the CDR3 reads TGTGCCAGCAGCGAACAGGGGGCGCAAGGCTACACCTTC.

The chain couples TRBV6-5 to TRBJ1-5, with D perhaps TRBD1 (5 bases). The CDR3 consists of 14 residues. Trimming cost V 2 bases and J 7 bases, with 12 bases left between them. Germline loops: CDR1 MNHEY, CDR2 SVGAGI. CDR3 in amino acids: CASSYVQGAQPQHF. The CDR3 region has the DNA TGTGCCAGCAGTTACGTCCAGGGTGCACAGCCCCAGCATTTT.

A few counts support this clone. The chain joins TRBV21-1 to TRBJ1-2; the table's D call TRBD1 went unverified against the DNA. TRBV21-1 is given as a pseudogene. The CDR3 is 16 residues long. The CDR3 is CASSNGGQGGNYGYTF. CDR3 sequence (DNA): TGTGCCAGCAGCAATGGCGGACAGGGGGGTAACTATGGCTACACCTTC.

V gene TRBV7-2 combines with J gene TRBJ2-1; D might be TRBD2 (6 bases). Trimming stripped 5 bases from V and 8 bases from J, with 19 bases between. CDR1 SGHTA and CDR2 FQGNSA come from the germline V gene. There are 15 residues in the CDR3. CDR3 in DNA: TGTGCCAGCAGCAGAAGGAGTCGGGACTCCCATGAGCAGTTCTTC. Translating gives CASSRRSRDSHEQFF.

The CDR3 region has the DNA TGTGCCAGCAGCTTGTGGGCAGGGGGGACAGATACGCAGTATTTT. This sequence encodes CASSLWAGGTDTQYF. The rearrangement uses TRBV5-5 and TRBJ2-3; tentatively, D is TRBD1 (7 bases). Germline CDR1 is SGHKS and CDR2 is YYEKEE (reference sequence). The CDR3 has 15 amino acids. V was trimmed by 1 base and J by 3 bases, leaving 12 bases between them.

The V call is TRBV5-8, the J call TRBJ2-3; the match to TRBD1 covers 9 bases. The germline gives CDR1 SGHTS, CDR2 YDEGEE. Trimming removed 1 base from V and 3 bases from J; junction bases left unmatched: 3. This CDR3 has 15 residues. CDR3 loop: CASSLQGQGTDTQYF. The CDR3 region has the DNA TGTGCCAGCAGCTTGCAGGGACAGGGTACAGATACGCAGTATTTT. The full variable domain, completed using reference TRBV5-8 and TRBJ2-3, is EAGVTQSPTHLIKTRGQQATLRCSPISGHTSVYWYQQALGLGLQFLLWYDEGEERNRGNFPPRFSGRQFPNYSSELNVNALELEDSALYLCASSLQGQGTDTQYFGPGTRLTVL.